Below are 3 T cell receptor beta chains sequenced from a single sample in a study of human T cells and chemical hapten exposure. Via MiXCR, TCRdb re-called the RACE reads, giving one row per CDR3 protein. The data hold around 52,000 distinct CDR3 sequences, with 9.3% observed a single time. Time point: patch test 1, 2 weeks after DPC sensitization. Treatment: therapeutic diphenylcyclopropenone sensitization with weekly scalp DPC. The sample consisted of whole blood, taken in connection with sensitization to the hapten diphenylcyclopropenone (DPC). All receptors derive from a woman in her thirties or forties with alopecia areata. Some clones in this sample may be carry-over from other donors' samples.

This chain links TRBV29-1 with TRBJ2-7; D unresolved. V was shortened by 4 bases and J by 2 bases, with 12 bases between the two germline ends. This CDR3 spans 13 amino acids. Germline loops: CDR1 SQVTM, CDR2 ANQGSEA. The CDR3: CSVVGLVAYEQYF. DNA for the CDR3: TGCAGCGTTGTGGGCCTAGTAGCCTACGAGCAGTACTTC.

Written as DNA, the CDR3 is TGTGCCAGCAGTTTAGGGGGCCCGATTTCAGGCTACACCTTC. This sequence encodes CASSLGGPISGYTF. The chain links TRBV28 to TRBJ1-2; TRBD1 is a possible D gene (6 bases). The V gene's germline CDR1 is MDHEN and CDR2 SYDVKM. The CDR3 is made up of 14 amino acids. V was cut by 2 bases and J by 8 bases, with 15 bases left in between.

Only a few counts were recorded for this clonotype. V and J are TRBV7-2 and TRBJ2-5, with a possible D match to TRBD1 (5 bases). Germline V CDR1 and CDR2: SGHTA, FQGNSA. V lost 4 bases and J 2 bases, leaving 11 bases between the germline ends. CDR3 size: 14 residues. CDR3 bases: TGTGCCAGCAGCTCGATGGGGCAGCAAGAGACCCAGTACTTC. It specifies CASSSMGQQETQYF.